These 7 T cell receptor beta chains were sequenced from one sample in a study of Graves' ophthalmopathy and Graves' hyperthyroidism. Amplified TCR beta CDR3 regions were obtained using RNA transcripts as template. The first-round RT-PCR employed HTBI primers together with the Qiagen OneStep RT-PCR kit. A multiplex PCR was then performed as the second round. One entry per CDR3 protein results from TCRdb running MiXCR on the multiplex PCR reads. The sample records about 640,000 distinct CDR3 sequences, 35% to 50% being singletons. The sequenced material came from peripheral blood. These receptors originate from an adult man with Graves' ophthalmopathy.

This clonotype was detected only a few times. This chain connects TRBV29-1 to TRBJ2-3; 12 bases map to TRBD1. The CDR3 length is 14 residues. Germline V lookup: CDR1 SQVTM, CDR2 ANQGSEA. V lost 3 bases, J lost 8 bases, and 6 bases stayed unmatched. CDR3 loop: CSVDPGQGAVTQYF. In nucleotides, the CDR3 is TGCAGCGTTGACCCGGGACAGGGGGCAGTTACGCAGTATTTT.

This clonotype was found many times. This rearrangement joins TRBV10-3 to TRBJ1-3; D is perhaps TRBD1 (6 bases). Germline CDR1 and CDR2: ENHRY and SYGVKD. V dropped 10 bases and J dropped 0 bases, with 13 bases sitting between them. The CDR3 covers 14 residues. The CDR3 reads CATQDSHSGNTIYF. The DNA of the CDR3 is TGTGCCACCCAGGACAGCCACTCTGGAAACACCATATATTTT.

The rearrangement uses TRBV10-3 and TRBJ1-5; 8 positions match TRBD1. CDR1 ENHRY and CDR2 SYGVKD come from the germline V gene. The CDR3 covers 15 residues. The ends lost 2 bases at V and 7 bases at J; junction bases unmatched: 7. The DNA of the CDR3 is TGTGCCATCAGTGAGGCCAGGGGGCGCAGACAGCCCCAGCATTTT. Translation: CAISEARGRRQPQHF.

The chain recombines TRBV29-1 with TRBJ2-7; D not certain. V dropped 2 bases and J dropped 6 bases, with 20 bases sitting between them. Looked up from germline, CDR1 is SQVTM and CDR2 is ANQGSEA. The CDR3 length is 15 residues. The CDR3 DNA is TGCAGCGTTGAAACCACACGGAGTACTACGAGCGAGCAGTACTTC. Translated: CSVETTRSTTSEQYF.

At least ten counts were recorded for this clonotype. The V and J genes are TRBV6-5 and TRBJ1-2; D ambiguous. CDR1 is MNHEY, CDR2 SVGAGI, per germline. The CDR3 sequence is 12 residues long. V was cut by 0 bases and J by 4 bases, with 3 bases left in between. As DNA, the CDR3 is TGTGCCAGCAGTTACTCTATCTATGGCTACACCTTC. Residues: CASSYSIYGYTF.

The J gene is TRBJ2-7, the V gene TRBV6-5, with 7 positions matching TRBD1. This CDR3 is built from 15 residues. Germline loops: CDR1 MNHEY, CDR2 SVGAGI. Trimming cost V 5 bases and J 2 bases; bases outside gene matches: 9. CDR3 loop: CASSEDWDRPYEQYF. The CDR3 bases are TGTGCCAGCAGTGAAGACTGGGACAGACCCTACGAGCAGTACTTC.

This clonotype was detected many times. V gene TRBV6-6 combines with J gene TRBJ1-1; D call uncertain. From germline, CDR1 is MNHNY and CDR2 SVGAGI (reference sequence). Trimming left V 3 bases short and J 8 bases short, with 4 bases between. The CDR3 covers 10 residues. In DNA form, the CDR3 reads TGTGCCAGCAGTTATGCGGAAGCTTTCTTT. Translating it yields CASSYAEAFF.